This TCR beta chain was retrieved from a study of T cell responses to AZD1222 COVID-19 vaccine. Study-wide results and limits: It was only 6 or 7 AZD1222 recipients who were seropositive at baseline.

Comments on this clone: The antigen is not known.

The CDR3 sequence is 12 residues long. Trimming pared 2 bases from V and 9 bases from J, leaving 10 bases between. The protocol was immunoSEQ multiplex PCR, while the TCRdb copy is restricted to in-frame clones and leaves out a portion. The table lists more than 75,000 clones, 83% of them singletons. This clonotype was sampled from an adult who received the AZD1222 COVID-19 vaccine. The sample was peripheral blood, taken 28 days after the second AZD1222 dose. The V and J genes are TRBV12-3 or TRBV12-4 and TRBJ1-2; the D gene is possibly TRBD1 (5 bases). The CDR3 DNA reads as TGTGCCAGCAGTTTAATTCAGGGACGCTACACCTTC. Protein product: CASSLIQGRYTF.